The subject of this entry is one TCR beta chain. This sample was included in a study of blood T cell repertoires in COVID-19. Study as a whole: The origin of the acute and convalescent COVID-19 samples was the United States, Italy and Spain. From T cells, B-cell-depleted T cells, or PBMCs came the material, which was cDNA or gDNA.

Per the authors' pipeline: The assay estimated nucleated cells by amplifying reference gene primers. The method was immunoSEQ multiplex PCR; TCRdb's version includes in-frame clones alone and lacks a portion of them. D and trimming were read from the DNA, whereas the V and J calls and clone size are those reported in that table. The sample lists about 400,000 clones, about nine tenths seen once, with more than 1.4% in the top ten. The sequencing input was peripheral blood. This TCR derives from a woman between 25 and 40 years old with active or convalescent COVID-19.

The CDR3 reads CASRGTSGGPNEQFF. CDR3 nucleotide sequence: TGTGCCAGCAGAGGGACTAGCGGGGGCCCGAATGAGCAGTTCTTC. The chain combines TRBV2 with TRBJ2-1; 14 positions match TRBD2. V trimming: 6 bases; J trimming: 7 bases; junction bases outside the gene matches: 5. From germline, CDR1 is SNHLY and CDR2 FYNNEI. There are 15 residues in the CDR3.